Following are 6 T cell receptor beta chains from one sample sequenced in a study of blood T cell repertoires in COVID-19. TCRdb keeps only in-frame clones here, not all; method: immunoSEQ multiplex PCR. This sample has under 300,000 clones, with more than 80% found just once. The sequenced sample consisted of peripheral blood. The receptors originated from a woman in her thirties or forties with acute or convalescent COVID-19.

V usage is TRBV5-1 and J usage is TRBJ1-1, with a weak D call TRBD1 (5 bases). This CDR3 spans 13 amino acids. The germline V and J ends were trimmed by 0 bases and 5 bases, with 8 bases remaining between them. Germline V gene sequence: CDR1 SGHRS, CDR2 YFSETQ. CDR3 in DNA: TGCGCCAGCAGCTTGGAAGGGACTACTGAAGCTTTCTTT. Translation gives CASSLEGTTEAFF.

The sample holds a few counts of this clone. J is TRBJ1-5 and V is TRBV4-1; D is unresolved. The CDR3 is 15 residues long. Germline V gene sequence: CDR1 MGHRA, CDR2 YSYEKL. V dropped 4 bases and J dropped 2 bases, with 12 bases sitting between them. CDR3 sequence: CASSRLAGGNQPQHF. DNA of the CDR3: TGCGCCAGCAGCCGTTTAGCGGGAGGCAATCAGCCCCAGCATTTT.

The gene calls are TRBV5-1 and TRBJ1-2; D remains unclear. Germline CDR1 SGHRS, CDR2 YFSETQ. Trimming removed 1 base from V and 4 bases from J, with 8 bases in between. The length of the CDR3 is 13 residues. CDR3 residues: CASSLRGSYGYTF. In DNA, the CDR3 is TGCGCCAGCAGCTTGCGAGGGTCCTATGGCTACACCTTC.

This chain joins TRBV2 and TRBJ2-7; 9 positions agree with TRBD1. V trimming: 5 bases; J trimming: 6 bases; junction bases outside the gene matches: 11. The CDR3 spans 15 residues. The germline gives CDR1 SNHLY, CDR2 FYNNEI. CDR3 region: CASSPPGQGSAEQYV. For the CDR3, the DNA is TGTGCCAGCAGTCCCCCTGGACAGGGGAGTGCCGAGCAGTACGTC.

V is TRBV27 and J is TRBJ1-6; 8 bases map to TRBD1. V lost 0 bases and J lost 8; bases outside the gene matches: 9. Germline loops: CDR1 MNHEY, CDR2 SMNVEV (reference sequence). This CDR3 has 17 residues. As DNA, the CDR3 is TGTGCCAGCAGTTTATCGCCCCGGACAGGGAGGGATTCACCCCTCCACTTT. This sequence encodes CASSLSPRTGRDSPLHF.

Only one count was recorded for this clone. V gene TRBV2 combines with J gene TRBJ2-3, with TRBD2 matching over 7 bases. The CDR3 has 13 amino acids. With V trimmed by 4 bases and J by 5 bases, 3 bases remained unmatched. The germline gives CDR1 SNHLY, CDR2 FYNNEI. CDR3 amino acids: CASSAGREDTQYF. The CDR3, as DNA: TGTGCCAGCAGTGCAGGGAGGGAAGATACGCAGTATTTT.